One sample yielded the 20 T cell receptor beta chains listed below, sequenced in a study of shared clonotypes between healthy human individuals. Profiling relied on immunoSEQ multiplex PCR, and the TCRdb table lists in-frame clones only, not all of them. The sample holds roughly 1,500,000 clones; about 98.5% are singletons and the top ten take roughly 0.36%. Material: naive CD4+ T cells sorted from blood. Described subset: CD45RA+ positively selected. Source of these receptors: a man aged 25-45 years in good health.

The V call is TRBV5-1, the J call TRBJ2-5; 8 bases are shared with TRBD1. The V gene's germline CDR1 is SGHRS and CDR2 YFSETQ. There are 13 residues in the CDR3. The J segment lost 5 bases and the V segment lost 1 base, leaving 1 base of the junction unmatched. The CDR3 nucleotides read TGCGCCAGCAGCTTGCGACAGGGGGAGACCCAGTACTTC. It encodes CASSLRQGETQYF.

The sample holds one count of this clone. The rearrangement joins TRBV18 to TRBJ1-5; D remains unclear. The germline V gene has CDR1 KGHSH and CDR2 LQKENI. V gave up 2 bases and J gave up 3 bases, with 11 bases separating them. The CDR3 sequence is 15 residues long. The CDR3, as DNA: TGTGCCAGCTCACCAGGCGTCGTGAACAATCAGCCCCAGCATTTT. Encoded protein: CASSPGVVNNQPQHF.

The chain has TRBV9 and TRBJ1-2; tentative D call: TRBD1 (6 bases). Germline assignment: CDR1 SGDLS and CDR2 YYNGEE. Trimming took 1 base from V and 5 from J, leaving 12 bases between them. This CDR3 is built from 14 residues. In nucleotides, the CDR3 is TGTGCCAGCAGCGTACGGGACACTTCATATGGCTACACCTTC. As protein: CASSVRDTSYGYTF.

The V call is TRBV27, the J call TRBJ2-7; 10 bases line up with TRBD2. The CDR3 is 16 residues long. Germline V gives CDR1 MNHEY, CDR2 SMNVEV (reference sequence). With 1 base clipped from V and 9 bases from J, the junction kept 12 bases outside the gene matches. DNA for the CDR3: TGTGCCAGCAGTTTATTCAGGCTAGCGGGAGTAATGCGGCAGTACTTC. Translating it yields CASSLFRLAGVMRQYF.

J is TRBJ2-1 and V is TRBV18; TRBD2 matches 10 bases. Germline V gene sequence: CDR1 KGHSH, CDR2 LQKENI. J gave up 8 bases and V 3 bases, and 4 bases lay outside the gene matches. The CDR3 is 14 residues long. The CDR3 sequence: CASSPITSGDEQFF. CDR3 nucleotide sequence: TGTGCCAGCTCACCGATCACTAGCGGGGATGAGCAGTTCTTC.

The chain combines TRBV7-8 with TRBJ2-3, with D possibly matching TRBD1 (5 bases). V lost 8 bases and J 0 bases, leaving 18 bases between the germline ends. Germline V gives CDR1 SGHVS, CDR2 FQNEAQ. This CDR3 comprises 16 residues. CDR3 in DNA: TGTGCCAGCTCCTCCATGGGGCTGGCTAGCACAGATACGCAGTATTTT. Translated: CASSSMGLASTDTQYF.

The rearrangement links TRBV5-1 to TRBJ2-3; TRBD2 is a possible D gene (7 bases). This CDR3 comprises 17 residues. The germline V gene has CDR1 SGHRS and CDR2 YFSETQ. Trimming took off 0 bases at V and 1 base at J, with 15 bases between the two ends. The chain's CDR3 is CASSLAFGGQGTDTQYF. CDR3 sequence (DNA): TGCGCCAGCAGCTTGGCCTTCGGGGGGCAGGGCACAGATACGCAGTATTTT.

The CDR3 sequence is CASSLERLAGYEQYF. CDR3 in DNA: TGCGCCAGCAGCCTCGAGAGACTAGCGGGCTACGAGCAGTACTTC. This chain connects TRBV5-1 to TRBJ2-7; 10 bases are a match to TRBD2. The germline CDR1 and CDR2 sequences are SGHRS and YFSETQ. CDR3 size: 15 residues. Trimming took 4 bases from V and 3 from J; bases not matched to a gene: 7. Full variable domain (missing parts from reference TRBV5-1 and TRBJ2-7): KAGVTQTPRYLIKTRGQQVTLSCSPISGHRSVSWYQQTPGQGLQFLFEYFSETQRNKGNFPGRFSGRQFSNSRSEMNVSTLELGDSALYLCASSLERLAGYEQYFGPGTRLTVT.

V gene TRBV7-8 combines with J gene TRBJ2-7; D is unclear. V was trimmed by 5 bases and J by 2 bases, leaving 4 bases between them. Germline V lookup: CDR1 SGHVS, CDR2 FQNEAQ. This CDR3 is built from 11 residues. As DNA, the CDR3 is TGTGCCAGCAGCCCAACCTACGAGCAGTACTTC. It translates to CASSPTYEQYF.

This chain uses TRBV7-2 with TRBJ2-7; 7 positions agree with TRBD2. CDR3 length: 15 amino acids. Germline V gene sequence: CDR1 SGHTA, CDR2 FQGNSA. J gave up 6 bases and V 2 bases, and 10 bases lay outside the gene matches. The CDR3: CASSLRAGESSEQYF. CDR3 bases: TGTGCCAGCAGCTTAAGGGCGGGAGAGTCTAGCGAGCAGTACTTC.

The rearrangement links TRBV27 to TRBJ2-3, with D hard to call. The length of the CDR3 is 12 residues. Germline-derived CDR1 and CDR2 are MNHEY and SMNVEV (reference sequence). Deletions cut 5 bases from V and 3 bases from J, with 6 bases between. The CDR3 region is CASSGKTDTQYF. CDR3 coding DNA: TGTGCCAGCAGTGGGAAGACAGATACGCAGTATTTT.

The J gene is TRBJ2-3, the V gene TRBV19; the match to TRBD1 covers 11 bases. V dropped 5 bases and J dropped 4; count of bases not matched to a gene: 2. Germline CDR1 reads LNHDA; CDR2 reads SQIVND (reference sequence). The CDR3 has 14 residues. CDR3 amino acids: CASSLGQGADTQYF. CDR3 nucleotides: TGTGCCAGTAGTCTGGGACAGGGGGCAGATACGCAGTATTTT.

The chain employs TRBV6-6 and TRBJ2-7; 7 bases agree with TRBD1. The ends lost 5 bases at V and 2 bases at J; junction bases unmatched: 9. Germline V gene sequence: CDR1 MNHNY, CDR2 SVGAGI (reference sequence). The CDR3 contains 15 residues. The CDR3 spells CASSLRTGETYEQYF. As DNA, the CDR3 is TGTGCCAGCAGTCTACGGACAGGAGAAACCTACGAGCAGTACTTC.

This clone was seen just once. This chain uses TRBV18 with TRBJ2-6, with D perhaps matching TRBD1 (5 bases). CDR1 is KGHSH and CDR2 is LQKENI in the germline V gene. The CDR3 runs to 15 residues. Between the trimmed V and J ends, which lost 2 bases and 2 bases, there was a span of 7 bases. The CDR3 sequence is CASSPGRAGANVLTF. The CDR3 DNA reads as TGTGCCAGCTCACCAGGCAGGGCTGGGGCCAACGTCCTGACTTTC.

The chain uses TRBV4-1 and TRBJ2-1; TRBD2 aligns across 9 bases. Germline CDR1 MGHRA, CDR2 YSYEKL. This CDR3 comprises 15 residues. V lost 1 base, J lost 9 bases, and 7 bases stayed unmatched. CDR3 in DNA: TGCGCCAGCAGCCAAGTGGTAGCGGGAGCGGGTGAGCAGTTCTTC. It yields the protein CASSQVVAGAGEQFF.

CDR3 sequence (DNA): TGTGCCAGCAGCGCAAGACTAGCGGGAGGACCAGATACGCAGTATTTT. Its protein is CASSARLAGGPDTQYF. The J gene is TRBJ2-3, the V gene TRBV7-6, with 13 bases aligning to TRBD2. J was trimmed by 4 bases and V by 5 bases; bases with no gene match: 6. Germline V lookup: CDR1 SGHVS, CDR2 FNYEAQ. The CDR3 runs 16 residues.

The count of this clone is one. CDR3 residues: CASNPSGRANNEQFF. CDR3 DNA sequence: TGTGCCAGCAACCCTAGCGGGAGGGCCAACAATGAGCAGTTCTTC. The genes are TRBV5-4 and TRBJ2-1, with 12 bases identical to TRBD2. This CDR3 comprises 15 residues. Unmatched junction bases numbered 6, after V lost 6 bases and J lost 5 bases. The germline CDR1 and CDR2 sequences are SGHNT and YYREEE (reference sequence).

The V call is TRBV18, the J call TRBJ2-7; 9 nucleotides match TRBD1. Germline V CDR1 and CDR2: KGHSH, LQKENI. The CDR3 loop spans 17 amino acids. J lost 2 bases, V lost 3 bases, and 11 bases had no gene match. In nucleotides, the CDR3 is TGTGCCAGCTCACCGGTGGGACAGGGTTCGCGGACCTACGAGCAGTACTTC. This sequence encodes CASSPVGQGSRTYEQYF.

J is TRBJ2-7 and V is TRBV18; 7 positions agree with TRBD2. Trimming cost V 3 bases and J 9 bases; bases outside gene matches: 8. The CDR3 has 13 amino acids. Germline values: CDR1 KGHSH, CDR2 LQKENI. The chain's CDR3 is CASSPTSQMRQYF. As DNA, the CDR3 is TGTGCCAGCTCACCGACTAGCCAAATGCGGCAGTACTTC.

As concerns this clone: Compared with germline, one end of the junction differs, possibly owing to a read error. V gene TRBV7-7 combines with J gene TRBJ2-3; D is unclear. Germline V lookup: CDR1 SSHAT, CDR2 FNYEAQ (reference sequence). The CDR3 extends over 13 amino acids. The CDR3 spells CASSLVLGDTQYF. DNA of the CDR3: TGTGCTAGCAGCTTAGTATTAGGAGATACGCAGTATTTT.